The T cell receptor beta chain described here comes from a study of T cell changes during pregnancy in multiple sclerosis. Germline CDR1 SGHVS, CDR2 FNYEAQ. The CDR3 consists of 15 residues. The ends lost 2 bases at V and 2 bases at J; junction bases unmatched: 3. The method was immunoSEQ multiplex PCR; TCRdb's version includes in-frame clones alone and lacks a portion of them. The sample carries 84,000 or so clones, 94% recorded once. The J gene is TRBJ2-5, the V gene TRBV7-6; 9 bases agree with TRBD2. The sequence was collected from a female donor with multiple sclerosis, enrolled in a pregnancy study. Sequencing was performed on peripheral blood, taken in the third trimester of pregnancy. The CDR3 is CASSLLAGLQETQYF. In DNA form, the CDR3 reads TGTGCCAGCAGCTTACTAGCGGGGCTTCAAGAGACCCAGTACTTC. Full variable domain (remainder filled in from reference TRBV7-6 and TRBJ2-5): GAGVSQSPRYKVTKRGQDVALRCDPISGHVSLYWYRQALGQGPEFLTYFNYEAQQDKSGLPNDRFSAERPEGSISTLTIQRTEQRDSAMYRCASSLLAGLQETQYFGPGTRLLVL.